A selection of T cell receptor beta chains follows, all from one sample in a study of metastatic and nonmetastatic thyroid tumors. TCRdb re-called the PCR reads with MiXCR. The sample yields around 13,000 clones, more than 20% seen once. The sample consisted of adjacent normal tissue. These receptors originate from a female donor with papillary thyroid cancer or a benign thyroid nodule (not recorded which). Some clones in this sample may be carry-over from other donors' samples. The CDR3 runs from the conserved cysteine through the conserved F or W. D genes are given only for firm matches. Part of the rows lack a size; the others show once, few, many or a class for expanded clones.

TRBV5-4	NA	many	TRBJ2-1	TGTGCCAGCAGCTTGGGCGAGCAGTTCTTC	CASSLGEQFF
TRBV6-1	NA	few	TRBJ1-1	TGTGCCAGCACCGACCTTAGGACGGAGAACACTGAAGCTTTCTTT	CASTDLRTENTEAFF
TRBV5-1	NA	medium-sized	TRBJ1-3	TGCGCCAGCAGCTTGGGGGACTCTGGAAACACCATATATTTT	CASSLGDSGNTIYF
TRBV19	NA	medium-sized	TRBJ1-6	TGTGCCAGTAATTTTCGGGCCTTGGCTTCACCCCTCCACTTT	CASNFRALASPLHF
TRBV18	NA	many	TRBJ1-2	TGTGCCAGCTCACCAGGGTCAGGCTACATCTTC	CASSPGSGYIF
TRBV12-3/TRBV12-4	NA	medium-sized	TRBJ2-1	TGTGCCAGCAGCCTCGGCGGACTCCACTCCTACAATGAGCAGTTCTTC	CASSLGGLHSYNEQFF
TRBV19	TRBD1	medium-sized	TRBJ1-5	TGTGCCAGTAGTATAGATCCACGGAGGTTAGACAGGGTCAATCAGCCCCAGCATTTT	CASSIDPRRLDRVNQPQHF
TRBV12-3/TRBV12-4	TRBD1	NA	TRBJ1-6	TGTGCCAGCAGGGACAGGGTTCCGGATAATTCACCCCTCCACTTT	CASRDRVPDNSPLHF
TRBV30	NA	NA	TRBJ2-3	TGTGCCTGGAGTGAAAGATACACAGATACGCAGTATTTT	CAWSERYTDTQYF
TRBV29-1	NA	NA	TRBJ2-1	TGCAGCGCTTCTTCCCTCCTAAGCGGATGGAATGAGCAGTTCTTC	CSASSLLSGWNEQFF
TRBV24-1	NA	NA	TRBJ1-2	TGTGACACAAGTGCTGATACCATGGAAGGCTACACCTTC	CDTSADTMEGYTF
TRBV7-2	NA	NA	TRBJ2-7	TGTGCCAGCAGCAGACCAGGTTACGAGCAGTACTTC	CASSRPGYEQYF
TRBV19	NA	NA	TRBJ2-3	TGTGCCAGCCGGGAAAGGGGGGATCGGGATACGAAGTATTTT	CASRERGDRDTKYF
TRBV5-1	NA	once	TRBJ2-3	TGCGCCAGCAGCTACCTGGACAGAACAGATACGCAGTACTTT	CASSYLDRTDTQYF
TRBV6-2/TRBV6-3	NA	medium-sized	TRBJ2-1	TGTGCCTGCCAGACAGCCCCCTACAATGAGCAGTTCTTC	CACQTAPYNEQFF
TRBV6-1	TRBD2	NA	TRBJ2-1	TGTGCCAGCACGGCGGGGGACCGTTACAATGAGCAGTTCTTC	CASTAGDRYNEQFF
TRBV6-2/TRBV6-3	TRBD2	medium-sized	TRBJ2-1	TGTGCCAGCAGTTCTCTCGGGAGGGGCGATGAGCAGTTCTTC	CASSSLGRGDEQFF
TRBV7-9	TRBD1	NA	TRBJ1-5	TGTGCCAACCCGAGGGACAGGGATAGCAATCAGCCCCAGCATTTT	CANPRDRDSNQPQHF
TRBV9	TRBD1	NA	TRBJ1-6	TGTGCAAGCAGCGGGACAGGGGATAAGTCACCCCTCCACTTT	CASSGTGDKSPLHF
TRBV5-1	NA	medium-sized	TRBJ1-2	TGCGCCAGCAGCTTGGCTGGATTGGATGGCTACACCTTC	CASSLAGLDGYTF
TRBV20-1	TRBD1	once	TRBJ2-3	TGCAGTGCTAGTCCCGCGGACAGGGCAACAGATACGCAGTATTTT	CSASPADRATDTQYF
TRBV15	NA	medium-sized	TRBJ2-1	TGTGCCACCAGCAGAGGGGTTCGGGGCTCGGTTGAGCAGTTCTTC	CATSRGVRGSVEQFF
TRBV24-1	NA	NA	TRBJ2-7	TGTGCCACCAGTGAACATACCGCCTCCGGTACAGGGGGGGGCGAGCAGTACTTC	CATSEHTASGTGGGEQYF
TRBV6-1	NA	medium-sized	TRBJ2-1	TGTGCCAGCAGCCCCACGGGGAGTAATGAGCAGTTCTTC	CASSPTGSNEQFF
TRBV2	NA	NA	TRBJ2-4	TGTGCCAGCATTCCATTCCAAGGTGCTAGCAAAAACATTCAGTACTTC	CASIPFQGASKNIQYF
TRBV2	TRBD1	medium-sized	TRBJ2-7	TGTGCCATACTCCCCCGGGACAGTTCCGCCGAGCAGTACTTC	CAILPRDSSAEQYF
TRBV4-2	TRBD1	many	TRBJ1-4	TGTGCCAGCAGCGAAGAACAGGGGGCTGGGGAAGAAAAACTGTTTTTT	CASSEEQGAGEEKLFF
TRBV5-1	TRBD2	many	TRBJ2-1	TGCGCCAGCAGCTTGCCCTTTAAGACTAGCGGGAGGTACAATGAGCAGTTCTTC	CASSLPFKTSGRYNEQFF
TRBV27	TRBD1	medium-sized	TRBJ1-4	TGTGCCAGCAGTTTTGGGACAGGGGAAGAAAAACTGTTTTTT	CASSFGTGEEKLFF
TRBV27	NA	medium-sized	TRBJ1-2	TGTGCCAGCAGTTTATCAGGAGACTATGGCTACACCTTC	CASSLSGDYGYTF
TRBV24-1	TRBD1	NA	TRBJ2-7	TGTGCCACCAGTAGGACAGGTTCCTACGAGCGGTACTTC	CATSRTGSYERYF
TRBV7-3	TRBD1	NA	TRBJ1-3	TGTGCCAGCAGCTTAAAGGGGACAGGGGGCTCTGGAAACACCATATATTTT	CASSLKGTGGSGNTIYF